This TCR beta chain was observed in a study of blood T cell repertoires in COVID-19. Study-level information: The study drew acute and convalescent COVID-19 samples from the United States, Italy and Spain.

Per the original methods: Estimates of nucleated cell counts were drawn from the amplification of reference gene primers. Measured with immunoSEQ multiplex PCR; TCRdb has only the in-frame clones, and not every one. From that table come the V and J calls and clone size; the DNA was used to work out D and trimming. Seen here are 250,000 to 350,000 clones, over 75% observed once, and the top ten hold approximately 1.2%. Germline lookup yields CDR1 SEHNR and CDR2 FQNEAQ (reference sequence). V was pared by 5 bases and J by 12 bases, with 6 bases of the junction left unmatched. The CDR3 consists of 12 residues. Donors of Cohort 3 who recovered were those that had two negative PCRs, clearance, or symptom resolution.

The V call is TRBV7-9, the J call TRBJ2-1; TRBD2 matches 8 bases. The receptor comes from a woman aged 30 to 39 who had recovered from COVID-19. The sequenced material came from PBMCs or T cells enriched from blood (not recorded which). The CDR3 DNA sequence: TGTGCCAGCAGCCCTCAGCGGGAGTTGCAGTTCTTC. This encodes CASSPQRELQFF.